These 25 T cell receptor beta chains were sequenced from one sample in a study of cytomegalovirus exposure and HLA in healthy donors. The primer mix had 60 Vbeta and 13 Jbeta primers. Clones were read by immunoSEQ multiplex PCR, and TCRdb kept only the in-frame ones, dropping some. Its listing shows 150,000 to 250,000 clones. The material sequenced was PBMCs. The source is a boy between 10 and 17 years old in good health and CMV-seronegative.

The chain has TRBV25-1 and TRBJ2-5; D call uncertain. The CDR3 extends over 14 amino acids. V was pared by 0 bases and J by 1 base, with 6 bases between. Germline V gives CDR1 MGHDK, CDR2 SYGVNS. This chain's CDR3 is CASSEYASQETQYF. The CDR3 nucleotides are TGTGCCAGCAGTGAATATGCCAGCCAAGAGACCCAGTACTTC.

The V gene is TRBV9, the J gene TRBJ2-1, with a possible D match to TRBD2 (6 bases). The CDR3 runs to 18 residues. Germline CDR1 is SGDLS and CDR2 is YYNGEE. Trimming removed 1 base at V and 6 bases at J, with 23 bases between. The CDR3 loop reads CASSVRRGTLDQVNEQFF. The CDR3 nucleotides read TGTGCCAGCAGCGTAAGGCGGGGCACCCTCGATCAGGTCAATGAGCAGTTCTTC.

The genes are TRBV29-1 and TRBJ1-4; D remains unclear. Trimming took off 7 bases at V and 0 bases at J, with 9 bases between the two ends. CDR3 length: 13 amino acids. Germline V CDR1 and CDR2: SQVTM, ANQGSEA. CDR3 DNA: TGCAGCGCCTCCGGGACAACTAATGAAAAACTGTTTTTT. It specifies CSASGTTNEKLFF.

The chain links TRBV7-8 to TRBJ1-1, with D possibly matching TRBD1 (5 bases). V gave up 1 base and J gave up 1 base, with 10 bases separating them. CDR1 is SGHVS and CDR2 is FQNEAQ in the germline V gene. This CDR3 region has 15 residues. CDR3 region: CASSLVSGWNTEAFF. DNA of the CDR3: TGTGCCAGCAGCTTAGTCTCAGGGTGGAACACTGAAGCTTTCTTT.

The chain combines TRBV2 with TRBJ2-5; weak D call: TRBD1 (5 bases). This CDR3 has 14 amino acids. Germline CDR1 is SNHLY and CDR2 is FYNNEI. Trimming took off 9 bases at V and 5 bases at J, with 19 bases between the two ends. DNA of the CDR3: TGTGCCAGTTGCTACAGGATTTCAGGGGAGACCCAGTACTTC. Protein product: CASCYRISGETQYF. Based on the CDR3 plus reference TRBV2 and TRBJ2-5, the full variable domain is EPEVTQTPSHQVTQMGQEVILRCVPISNHLYFYWYRQILGQKVEFLVSFYNNEISEKSEIFDDQFSVERPDGSNFTLKIRSTKLEDSAMYFCASCYRISGETQYFGPGTRLLVL.

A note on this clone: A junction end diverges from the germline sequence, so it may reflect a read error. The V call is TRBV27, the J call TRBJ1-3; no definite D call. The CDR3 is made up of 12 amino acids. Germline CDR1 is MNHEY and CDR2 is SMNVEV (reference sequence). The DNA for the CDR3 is TGTGCCAGCCCTCACACTACTCGTACCCTGGTATTT. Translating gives CASPHTTRTLVF.

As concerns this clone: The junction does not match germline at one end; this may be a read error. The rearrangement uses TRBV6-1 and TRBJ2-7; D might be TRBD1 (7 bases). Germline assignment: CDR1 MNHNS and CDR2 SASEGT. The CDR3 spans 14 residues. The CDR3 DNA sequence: TGTGCCAGCAGTGGGGGGGACAGTTTCTACGAGCAGCACTTC. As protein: CASSGGDSFYEQHF.

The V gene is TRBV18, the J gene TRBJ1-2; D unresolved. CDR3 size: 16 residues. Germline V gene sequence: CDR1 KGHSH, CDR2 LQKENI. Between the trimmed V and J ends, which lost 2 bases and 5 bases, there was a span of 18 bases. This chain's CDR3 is CASSPTAERARYGYTF. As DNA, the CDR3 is TGTGCCAGCTCACCAACGGCTGAGAGGGCTCGGTATGGCTACACCTTC.

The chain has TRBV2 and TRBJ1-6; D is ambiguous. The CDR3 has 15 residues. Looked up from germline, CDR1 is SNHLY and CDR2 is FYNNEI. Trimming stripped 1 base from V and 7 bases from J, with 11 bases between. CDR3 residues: CASSEERGRNSPLHF. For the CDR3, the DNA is TGTGCCAGCAGTGAAGAACGGGGAAGAAATTCACCCCTCCACTTT. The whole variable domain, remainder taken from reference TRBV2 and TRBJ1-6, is EPEVTQTPSHQVTQMGQEVILRCVPISNHLYFYWYRQILGQKVEFLVSFYNNEISEKSEIFDDQFSVERPDGSNFTLKIRSTKLEDSAMYFCASSEERGRNSPLHFGNGTRLTVT.

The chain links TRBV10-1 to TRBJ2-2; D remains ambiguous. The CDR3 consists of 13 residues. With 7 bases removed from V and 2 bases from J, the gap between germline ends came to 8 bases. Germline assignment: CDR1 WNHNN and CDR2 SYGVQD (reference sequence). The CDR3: CASTVSNTGELFF. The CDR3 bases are TGCGCCAGCACCGTATCTAACACCGGGGAGCTGTTTTTT.

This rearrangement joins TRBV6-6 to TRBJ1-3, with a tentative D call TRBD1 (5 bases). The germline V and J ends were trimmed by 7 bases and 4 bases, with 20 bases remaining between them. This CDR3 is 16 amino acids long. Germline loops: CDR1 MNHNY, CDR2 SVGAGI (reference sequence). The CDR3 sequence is CASTGGGLVYGNTIYF. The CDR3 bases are TGTGCCAGCACGGGTGGGGGGTTGGTTTACGGAAACACCATATATTTT.

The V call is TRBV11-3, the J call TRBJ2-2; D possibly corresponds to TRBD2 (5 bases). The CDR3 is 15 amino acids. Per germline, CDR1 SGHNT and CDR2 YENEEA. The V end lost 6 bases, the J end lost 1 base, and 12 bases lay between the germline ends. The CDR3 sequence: CASSRGLMNTGELFF. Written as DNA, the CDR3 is TGTGCCAGCAGTCGAGGACTCATGAACACCGGGGAGCTGTTTTTT.

CDR3 coding DNA: TGTGCCAGTAGTATAGGCCCGCGACAGACCGAAGCTTTCTTT. It translates to CASSIGPRQTEAFF. The chain carries TRBV19 and TRBJ1-1, with a weak D call TRBD1 (5 bases). This CDR3 contains 14 residues. V was clipped by 1 base and J by 8 bases, with 14 bases between them. CDR1 is LNHDA and CDR2 is SQIVND in the germline V gene (reference sequence).

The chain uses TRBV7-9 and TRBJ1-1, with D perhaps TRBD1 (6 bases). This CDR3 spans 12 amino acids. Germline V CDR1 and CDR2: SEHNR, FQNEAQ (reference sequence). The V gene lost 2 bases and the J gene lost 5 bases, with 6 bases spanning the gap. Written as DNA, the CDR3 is TGTGCCAGCAGCTTAAGGGGGACTGAAGCTTTCTTT. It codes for CASSLRGTEAFF.

The CDR3 nucleotides are TGTGCCAGCAGTTTAACGCGGGGGCCTCCCTACGAGCAGTACTTC. Encoded protein: CASSLTRGPPYEQYF. The gene calls are TRBV28 and TRBJ2-7; TRBD2 might be the D (7 bases). The CDR3 totals 15 residues. The germline V gene encodes CDR1 MDHEN and CDR2 SYDVKM. V was cut by 2 bases and J by 2 bases, with 13 bases left in between.

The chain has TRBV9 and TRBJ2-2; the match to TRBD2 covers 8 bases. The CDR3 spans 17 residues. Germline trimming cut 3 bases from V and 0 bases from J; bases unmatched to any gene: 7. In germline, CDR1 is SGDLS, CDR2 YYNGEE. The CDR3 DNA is TGTGCCAGCAGCGGACAATGGACTAGCCCGAACACCGGGGAGCTGTTTTTT. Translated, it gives CASSGQWTSPNTGELFF.

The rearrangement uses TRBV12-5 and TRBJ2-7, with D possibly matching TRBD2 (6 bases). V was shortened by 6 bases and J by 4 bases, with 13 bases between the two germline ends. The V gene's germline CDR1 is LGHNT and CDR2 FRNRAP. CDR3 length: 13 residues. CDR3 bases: TGTGCTAGTGGGTGGAGGGACGAGTACGAGCAGTACTTC. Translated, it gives CASGWRDEYEQYF. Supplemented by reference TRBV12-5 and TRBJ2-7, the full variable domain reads DARVTQTPRHKVTEMGQEVTMRCQPILGHNTVFWYRQTMMQGLELLAYFRNRAPLDDSGMPKDRFSAEMPDATLATLKIQPSEPRDSAVYFCASGWRDEYEQYFGPGTRLTVT.

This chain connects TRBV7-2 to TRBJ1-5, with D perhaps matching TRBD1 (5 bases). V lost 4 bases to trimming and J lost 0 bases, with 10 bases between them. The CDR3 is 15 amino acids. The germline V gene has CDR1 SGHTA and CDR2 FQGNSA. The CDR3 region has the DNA TGTGCCAGCAGCTCAGGGTCCAGTAGCAATCAGCCCCAGCATTTT. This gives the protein CASSSGSSSNQPQHF.

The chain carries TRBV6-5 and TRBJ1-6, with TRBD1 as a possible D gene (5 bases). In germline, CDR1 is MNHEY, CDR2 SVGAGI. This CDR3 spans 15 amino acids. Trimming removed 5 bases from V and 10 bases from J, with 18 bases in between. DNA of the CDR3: TGTGCCAGCAGTCTACAGGTGCTCGGAAACTCACCCCTCCACTTT. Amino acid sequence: CASSLQVLGNSPLHF.

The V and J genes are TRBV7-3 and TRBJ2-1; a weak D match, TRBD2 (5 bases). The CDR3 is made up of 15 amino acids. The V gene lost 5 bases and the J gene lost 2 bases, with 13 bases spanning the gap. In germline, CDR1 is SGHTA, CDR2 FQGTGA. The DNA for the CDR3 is TGTGCCAGCAGCCCCGGGGTGGGCGCCTACAATGAGCAGTTCTTC. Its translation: CASSPGVGAYNEQFF. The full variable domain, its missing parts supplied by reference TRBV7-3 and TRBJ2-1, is GAGVSQTPSNKVTEKGKYVELRCDPISGHTALYWYRQSLGQGPEFLIYFQGTGAADDSGLPNDRFFAVRPEGSVSTLKIQRTERGDSAVYLCASSPGVGAYNEQFFGPGTRLTVL.

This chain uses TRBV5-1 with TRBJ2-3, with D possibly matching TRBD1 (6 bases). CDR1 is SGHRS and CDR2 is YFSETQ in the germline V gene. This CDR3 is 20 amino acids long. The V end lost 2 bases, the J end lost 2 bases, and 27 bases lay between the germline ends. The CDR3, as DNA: TGCGCCAGCAGCTTCTCTTCTGGGTTCCGATATGGGGGCCCCACAGATACGCAGTATTTT. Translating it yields CASSFSSGFRYGGPTDTQYF. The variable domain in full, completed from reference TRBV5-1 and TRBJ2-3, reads KAGVTQTPRYLIKTRGQQVTLSCSPISGHRSVSWYQQTPGQGLQFLFEYFSETQRNKGNFPGRFSGRQFSNSRSEMNVSTLELGDSALYLCASSFSSGFRYGGPTDTQYFGPGTRLTVL.

This CDR3 is CASSLRARNNEQFF. The DNA of the CDR3 is TGTGCCAGCAGCTTGAGGGCTAGAAACAATGAGCAGTTCTTC. The chain combines TRBV11-3 with TRBJ2-1; weak D call: TRBD2 (5 bases). CDR1 is SGHNT and CDR2 is YENEEA in the germline V gene. The germline V and J ends were trimmed by 3 bases and 5 bases, with 11 bases remaining between them. This CDR3 has 14 residues.

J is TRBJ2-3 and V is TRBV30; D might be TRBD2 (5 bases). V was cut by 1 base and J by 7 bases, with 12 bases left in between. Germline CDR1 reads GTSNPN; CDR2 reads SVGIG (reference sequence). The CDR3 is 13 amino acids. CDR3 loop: CAWSGHAGNTQYF. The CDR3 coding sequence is TGTGCCTGGAGTGGTCACGCCGGGAATACGCAGTATTTT.

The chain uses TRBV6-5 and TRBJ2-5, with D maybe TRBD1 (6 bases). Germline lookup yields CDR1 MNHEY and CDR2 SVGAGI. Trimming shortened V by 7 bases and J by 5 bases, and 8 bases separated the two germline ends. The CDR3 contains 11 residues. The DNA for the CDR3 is TGTGCCAGCATGAGGGGGGAGACCCAGTACTTC. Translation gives CASMRGETQYF.

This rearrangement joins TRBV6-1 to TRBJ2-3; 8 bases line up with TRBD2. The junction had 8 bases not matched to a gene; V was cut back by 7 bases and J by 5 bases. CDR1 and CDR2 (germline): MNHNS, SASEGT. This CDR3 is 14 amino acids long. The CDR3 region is CASIGRGGQDTQYF. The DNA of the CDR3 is TGTGCCAGCATAGGACGGGGGGGCCAAGATACGCAGTATTTT.